This TCR beta chain was retrieved from a study of blood T cell repertoires in COVID-19. At the level of the study: Italy, Spain and the United States were the sources of the convalescent and acute COVID-19 samples.

Seattle researchers signed up patients amid active infection and tracked them longitudinally. Original data processing: Nucleated cell number was recorded as an estimate derived from reference gene primer amplification. The assay was immunoSEQ multiplex PCR, and TCRdb's table has in-frame clones only and misses some. V and J calls and clone size are those listed in that table; D and trimming were worked out from the DNA. The data contain some 300,000 clones, almost 90% of them singletons. Germline trimming cut 2 bases from V and 10 bases from J; bases unmatched to any gene: 14. The CDR3 contains 16 residues. Germline assignment: CDR1 KGHSH and CDR2 LQKENI.

The chain carries TRBV18 and TRBJ1-1; TRBD1 matches at 9 bases. This sequence originates from a woman aged 40 to 55 with COVID-19, enrolled during active disease. Specimen: peripheral blood. The CDR3 loop reads CASSPSRGDRELGAFF. The DNA of the CDR3 is TGTGCCAGCTCACCATCGCGGGGGGACAGGGAGTTGGGAGCTTTCTTT.